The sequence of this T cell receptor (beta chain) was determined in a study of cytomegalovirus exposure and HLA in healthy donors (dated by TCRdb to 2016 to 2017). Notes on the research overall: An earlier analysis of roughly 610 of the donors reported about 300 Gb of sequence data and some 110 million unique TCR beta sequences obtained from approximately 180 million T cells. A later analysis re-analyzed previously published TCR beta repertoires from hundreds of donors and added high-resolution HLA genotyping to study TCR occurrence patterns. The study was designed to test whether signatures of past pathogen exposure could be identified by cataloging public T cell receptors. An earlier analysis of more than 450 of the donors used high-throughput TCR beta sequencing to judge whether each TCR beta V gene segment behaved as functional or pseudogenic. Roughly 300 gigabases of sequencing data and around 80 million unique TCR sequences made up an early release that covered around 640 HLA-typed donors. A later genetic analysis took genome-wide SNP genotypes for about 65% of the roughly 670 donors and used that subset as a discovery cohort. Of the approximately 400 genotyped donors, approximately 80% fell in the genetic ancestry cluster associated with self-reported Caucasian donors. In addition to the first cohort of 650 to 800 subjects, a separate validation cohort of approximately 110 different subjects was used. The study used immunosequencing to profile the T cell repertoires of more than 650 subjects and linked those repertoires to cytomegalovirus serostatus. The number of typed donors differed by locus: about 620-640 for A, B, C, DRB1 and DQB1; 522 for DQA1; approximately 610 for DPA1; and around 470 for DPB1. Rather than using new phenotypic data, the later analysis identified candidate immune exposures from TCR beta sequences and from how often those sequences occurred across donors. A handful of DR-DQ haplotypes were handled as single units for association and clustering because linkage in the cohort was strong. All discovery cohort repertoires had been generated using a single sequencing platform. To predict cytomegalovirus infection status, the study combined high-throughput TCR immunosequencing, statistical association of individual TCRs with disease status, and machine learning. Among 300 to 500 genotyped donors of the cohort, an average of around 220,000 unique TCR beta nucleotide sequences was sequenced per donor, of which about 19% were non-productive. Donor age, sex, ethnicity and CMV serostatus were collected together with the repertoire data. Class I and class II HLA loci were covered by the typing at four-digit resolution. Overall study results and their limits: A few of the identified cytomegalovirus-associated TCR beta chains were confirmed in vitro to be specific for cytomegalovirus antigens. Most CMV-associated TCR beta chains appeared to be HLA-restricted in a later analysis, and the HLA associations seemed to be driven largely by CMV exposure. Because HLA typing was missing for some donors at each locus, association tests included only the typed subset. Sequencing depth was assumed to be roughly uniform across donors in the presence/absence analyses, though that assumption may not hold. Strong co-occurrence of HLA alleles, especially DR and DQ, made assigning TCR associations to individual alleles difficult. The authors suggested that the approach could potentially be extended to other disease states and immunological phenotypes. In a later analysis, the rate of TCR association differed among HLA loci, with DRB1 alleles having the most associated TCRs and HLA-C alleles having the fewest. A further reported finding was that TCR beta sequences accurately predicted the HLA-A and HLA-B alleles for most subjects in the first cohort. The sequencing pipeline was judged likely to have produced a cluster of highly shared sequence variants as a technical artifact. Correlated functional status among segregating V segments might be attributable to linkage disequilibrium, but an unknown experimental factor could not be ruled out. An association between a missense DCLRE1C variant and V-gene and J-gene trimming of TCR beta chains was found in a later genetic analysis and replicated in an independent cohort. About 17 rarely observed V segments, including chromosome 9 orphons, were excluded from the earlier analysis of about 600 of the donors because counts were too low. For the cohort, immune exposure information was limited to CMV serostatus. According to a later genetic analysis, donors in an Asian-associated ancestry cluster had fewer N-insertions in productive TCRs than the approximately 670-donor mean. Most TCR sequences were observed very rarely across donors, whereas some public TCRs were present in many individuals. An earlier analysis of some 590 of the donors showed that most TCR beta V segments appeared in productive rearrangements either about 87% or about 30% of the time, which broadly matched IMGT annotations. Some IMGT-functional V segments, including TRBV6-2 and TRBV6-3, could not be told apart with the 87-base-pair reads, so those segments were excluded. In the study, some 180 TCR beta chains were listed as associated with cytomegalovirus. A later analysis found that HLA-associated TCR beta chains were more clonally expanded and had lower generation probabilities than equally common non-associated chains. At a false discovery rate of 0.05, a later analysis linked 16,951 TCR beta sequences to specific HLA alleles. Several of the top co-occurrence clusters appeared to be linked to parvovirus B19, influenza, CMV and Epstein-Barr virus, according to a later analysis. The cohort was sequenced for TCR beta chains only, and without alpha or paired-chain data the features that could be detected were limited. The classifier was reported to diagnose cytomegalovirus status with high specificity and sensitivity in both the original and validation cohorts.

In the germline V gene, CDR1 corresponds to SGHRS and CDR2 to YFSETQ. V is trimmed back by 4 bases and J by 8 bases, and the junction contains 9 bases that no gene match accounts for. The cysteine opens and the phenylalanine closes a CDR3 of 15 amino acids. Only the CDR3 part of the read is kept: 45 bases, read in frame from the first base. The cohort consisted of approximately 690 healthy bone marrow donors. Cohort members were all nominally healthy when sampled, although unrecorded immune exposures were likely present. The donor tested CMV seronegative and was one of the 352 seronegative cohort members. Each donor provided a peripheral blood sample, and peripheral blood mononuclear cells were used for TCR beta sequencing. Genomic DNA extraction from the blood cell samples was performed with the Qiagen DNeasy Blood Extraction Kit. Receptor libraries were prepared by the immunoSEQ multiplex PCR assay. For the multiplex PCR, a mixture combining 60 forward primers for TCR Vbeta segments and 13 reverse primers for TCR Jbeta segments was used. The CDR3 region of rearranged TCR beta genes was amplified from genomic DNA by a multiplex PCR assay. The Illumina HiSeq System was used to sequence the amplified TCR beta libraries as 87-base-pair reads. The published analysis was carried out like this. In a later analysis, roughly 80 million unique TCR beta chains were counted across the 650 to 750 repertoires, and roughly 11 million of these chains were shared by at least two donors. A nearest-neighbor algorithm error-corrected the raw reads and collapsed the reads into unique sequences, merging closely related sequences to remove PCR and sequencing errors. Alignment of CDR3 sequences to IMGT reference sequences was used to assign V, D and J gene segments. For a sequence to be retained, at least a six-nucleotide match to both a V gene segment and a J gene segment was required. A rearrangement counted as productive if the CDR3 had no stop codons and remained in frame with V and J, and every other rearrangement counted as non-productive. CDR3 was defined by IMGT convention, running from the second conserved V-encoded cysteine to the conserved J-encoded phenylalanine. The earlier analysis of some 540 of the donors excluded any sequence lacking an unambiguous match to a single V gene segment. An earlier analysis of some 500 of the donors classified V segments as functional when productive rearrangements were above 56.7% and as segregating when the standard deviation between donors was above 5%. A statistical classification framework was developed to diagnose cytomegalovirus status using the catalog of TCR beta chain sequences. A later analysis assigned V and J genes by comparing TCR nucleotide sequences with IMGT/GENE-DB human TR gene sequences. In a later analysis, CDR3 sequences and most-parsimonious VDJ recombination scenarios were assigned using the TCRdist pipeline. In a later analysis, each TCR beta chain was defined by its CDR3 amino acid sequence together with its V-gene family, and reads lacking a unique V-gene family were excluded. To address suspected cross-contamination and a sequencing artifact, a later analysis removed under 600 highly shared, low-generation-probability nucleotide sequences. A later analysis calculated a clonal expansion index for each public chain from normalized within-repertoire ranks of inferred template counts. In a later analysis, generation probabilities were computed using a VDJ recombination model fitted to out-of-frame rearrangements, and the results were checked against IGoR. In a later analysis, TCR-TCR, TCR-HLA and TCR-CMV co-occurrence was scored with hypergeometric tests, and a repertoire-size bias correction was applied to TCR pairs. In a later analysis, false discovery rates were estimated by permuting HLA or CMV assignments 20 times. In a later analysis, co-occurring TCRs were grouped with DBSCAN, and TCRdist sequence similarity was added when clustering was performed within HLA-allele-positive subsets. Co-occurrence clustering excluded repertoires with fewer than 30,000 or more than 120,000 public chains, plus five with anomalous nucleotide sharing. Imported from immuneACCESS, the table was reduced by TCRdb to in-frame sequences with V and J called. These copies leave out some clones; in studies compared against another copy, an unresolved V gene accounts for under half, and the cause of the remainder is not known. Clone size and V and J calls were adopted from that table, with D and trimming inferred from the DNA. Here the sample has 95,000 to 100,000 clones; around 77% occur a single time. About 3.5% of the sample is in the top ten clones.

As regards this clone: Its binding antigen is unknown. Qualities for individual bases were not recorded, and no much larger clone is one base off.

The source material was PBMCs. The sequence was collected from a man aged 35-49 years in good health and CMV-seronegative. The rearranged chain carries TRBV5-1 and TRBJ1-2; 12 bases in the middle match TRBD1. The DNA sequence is TGCGCCAGCAGCGTCCGGGACAGGGGGCCGCGAGGCTACACCTTC. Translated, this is CASSVRDRGPRGYTF.